Listed below are T cell receptor beta chains from one sample, sequenced in a study of blood T cell repertoires in COVID-19. Profiled with immunoSEQ multiplex PCR; TCRdb holds only in-frame clones, not every one. Of about 200,000 clones detected, roughly nine tenths appear once; the ten largest clones hold roughly 0.78%. Sample: peripheral blood. These receptors all stem from a woman aged 70 to 79 with acute or convalescent COVID-19. Both conserved end residues are part of each CDR3. The order of the fields is V gene, D gene, clone size, J gene, CDR3 protein, CDR3 DNA. D genes are given only for firm matches. Size is omitted from some rows. Given values are once, few, many or a class for expanded clones.

v_gene: TRBV6-2/TRBV6-3
d_gene: TRBD1
abundance: -
j_gene: TRBJ1-1
CDR3aa: CASSYVQGGLNTEAFF
CDR3nt: TGTGCCAGCAGTTACGTACAGGGGGGTCTAAACACTGAAGCTTTCTTT

v_gene: TRBV11-1
d_gene: -
abundance: -
j_gene: TRBJ2-1
CDR3aa: CASSFSNEQFF
CDR3nt: TGTGCCAGCAGCTTCTCTAATGAGCAGTTCTTC

v_gene: TRBV20-1
d_gene: TRBD1
abundance: -
j_gene: TRBJ1-2
CDR3aa: CSASGGLAQGVNGYTF
CDR3nt: TGCAGTGCTAGTGGGGGCCTAGCCCAGGGGGTGAATGGCTACACCTTC

v_gene: TRBV18
d_gene: -
abundance: -
j_gene: TRBJ1-2
CDR3aa: CASSPLPGNYGYTF
CDR3nt: TGTGCCAGCTCACCCCTACCGGGGAACTATGGCTACACCTTC

v_gene: TRBV6-5
d_gene: TRBD1
abundance: once
j_gene: TRBJ1-3
CDR3aa: CASSRTGSGNTIYF
CDR3nt: TGTGCCAGCAGCCGGACAGGATCTGGAAACACCATATATTTT

v_gene: TRBV11-3
d_gene: -
abundance: -
j_gene: TRBJ1-2
CDR3aa: CASSPMDSYGYTF
CDR3nt: TGTGCCAGCAGCCCAATGGACAGCTATGGCTACACCTTC

v_gene: TRBV7-2
d_gene: -
abundance: -
j_gene: TRBJ2-1
CDR3aa: CASSLYGLYNEQFF
CDR3nt: TGTGCCAGCAGCTTATATGGACTGTACAATGAGCAGTTCTTC

v_gene: TRBV5-1
d_gene: -
abundance: -
j_gene: TRBJ2-1
CDR3aa: CASSLAPGTPNNEQFF
CDR3nt: TGCGCCAGCAGCTTGGCCCCAGGGACACCCAACAATGAGCAGTTCTTC

v_gene: TRBV27
d_gene: -
abundance: -
j_gene: TRBJ1-2
CDR3aa: CASSLSRVNYGYTF
CDR3nt: TGTGCCAGCAGTTTATCGCGAGTTAACTATGGCTACACCTTC

v_gene: TRBV5-1
d_gene: TRBD1
abundance: -
j_gene: TRBJ2-7
CDR3aa: CASSVDRVAYEQYF
CDR3nt: TGCGCCAGCAGCGTGGACAGGGTTGCCTACGAGCAGTACTTC

v_gene: TRBV6-5
d_gene: -
abundance: once
j_gene: TRBJ2-3
CDR3aa: CASSSSPGSTDTQYF
CDR3nt: TGTGCCAGCAGTTCCTCCCCGGGGAGCACAGATACGCAGTATTTT

v_gene: TRBV12-3/TRBV12-4
d_gene: TRBD2
abundance: -
j_gene: TRBJ2-1
CDR3aa: CASSSFGRAVFF
CDR3nt: TGTGCCAGCAGCTCTTTCGGGAGGGCCGTGTTCTTC

v_gene: TRBV27
d_gene: TRBD1
abundance: -
j_gene: TRBJ1-5
CDR3aa: CASSLRTGGRQPQHF
CDR3nt: TGTGCCAGCAGTTTACGAACAGGGGGCAGACAGCCCCAGCATTTT

v_gene: TRBV4-1
d_gene: -
abundance: -
j_gene: TRBJ2-2
CDR3aa: CASSQALSPTGELFF
CDR3nt: TGCGCCAGCAGCCAAGCTCTATCCCCCACCGGGGAGCTGTTTTTT

v_gene: TRBV3-1/TRBV3-2
d_gene: -
abundance: -
j_gene: TRBJ2-1
CDR3aa: CASSRLSYNEQFF
CDR3nt: TGTGCCAGCAGCCGACTCTCCTACAATGAGCAGTTCTTC

v_gene: TRBV12-5
d_gene: TRBD1
abundance: -
j_gene: TRBJ2-7
CDR3aa: CASVPGQGAYEQYF
CDR3nt: TGTGCTAGTGTTCCGGGACAGGGTGCCTACGAGCAGTACTTC

v_gene: TRBV5-1
d_gene: -
abundance: -
j_gene: TRBJ1-4
CDR3aa: CASSLAGVTNEKLFF
CDR3nt: TGCGCCAGCAGCTTGGCGGGGGTTACTAATGAAAAACTGTTTTTT

v_gene: TRBV2
d_gene: TRBD2
abundance: -
j_gene: TRBJ2-5
CDR3aa: CASRRRGAVQETQYF
CDR3nt: TGTGCCAGCAGAAGGCGGGGGGCTGTCCAAGAGACCCAGTACTTC

v_gene: TRBV19
d_gene: TRBD2
abundance: once
j_gene: TRBJ2-1
CDR3aa: CASSIGLAGTYNEQFF
CDR3nt: TGTGCCAGTAGTATAGGGCTAGCGGGGACTTACAATGAGCAGTTCTTC

v_gene: TRBV5-8
d_gene: TRBD1
abundance: -
j_gene: TRBJ1-1
CDR3aa: CASTGTANTEAFF
CDR3nt: TGTGCCAGCACAGGGACAGCTAACACTGAAGCTTTCTTT

v_gene: TRBV6-2/TRBV6-3
d_gene: -
abundance: -
j_gene: TRBJ2-2
CDR3aa: CASSQRLGNTGELFF
CDR3nt: TGTGCCAGCAGTCAGAGACTAGGGAACACCGGGGAGCTGTTTTTT

v_gene: TRBV6-6
d_gene: -
abundance: -
j_gene: TRBJ2-5
CDR3aa: CASSLLRRQETQYF
CDR3nt: TGTGCCAGCAGTTTACTGCGGAGACAAGAGACCCAGTACTTC

v_gene: TRBV5-1
d_gene: -
abundance: -
j_gene: TRBJ1-1
CDR3aa: CASSLGAENTEAFF
CDR3nt: TGCGCCAGCAGCTTGGGTGCGGAGAACACTGAAGCTTTCTTT

v_gene: TRBV9
d_gene: -
abundance: -
j_gene: TRBJ1-1
CDR3aa: CASSLQGNTEAFF
CDR3nt: TGTGCCAGCAGTCTACAGGGGAACACTGAAGCTTTCTTT

v_gene: TRBV5-4
d_gene: TRBD1
abundance: once
j_gene: TRBJ1-2
CDR3aa: CASSFRQGRGYTF
CDR3nt: TGTGCCAGCAGCTTCCGACAGGGTCGTGGCTACACCTTC

v_gene: TRBV23-1
d_gene: TRBD1
abundance: -
j_gene: TRBJ2-7
CDR3aa: CASAGTGKYEQYF
CDR3nt: TGCGCCAGCGCCGGGACAGGGAAATACGAGCAGTACTTC

v_gene: TRBV10-3
d_gene: TRBD2
abundance: -
j_gene: TRBJ2-2
CDR3aa: CAISEAKRGDTGELFF
CDR3nt: TGTGCCATCAGTGAAGCTAAGCGGGGGGACACCGGGGAGCTGTTTTTT

v_gene: TRBV2
d_gene: TRBD2
abundance: -
j_gene: TRBJ2-5
CDR3aa: CASSEASGGETQYF
CDR3nt: TGTGCCAGCAGTGAGGCTAGCGGGGGTGAGACCCAGTACTTC

v_gene: TRBV11-2
d_gene: TRBD1
abundance: -
j_gene: TRBJ2-7
CDR3aa: CASSLGQGTYEQYF
CDR3nt: TGTGCCAGCAGCCTCGGACAGGGTACCTACGAGCAGTACTTC